This T cell receptor (beta chain) was sequenced in a study of monozygotic twins with inflammatory bowel disease. General study results and limits: Sharing of clonotypes with others was lower in IBD patients than in healthy twins, and this was especially so with disease activity. What may have added variability to patient repertoires is that immunosuppressive treatments differed.

The authors isolated total RNA from whole blood without sorting T cells. TCRdb re-called the 5' RACE reads and shows each CDR3 protein once, DNA omitted. The sample features 420,000 or so distinct CDR3 sequences, with 2% to 2.5% in its top ten. In regard to this clonotype: The antigen remains undetermined.

Source material: blood. This receptor was taken from a human donor with ulcerative colitis or Crohn's disease, or a healthy co-twin of an affected twin (not recorded which).

The CDR3 reads CASSLTARDSVPYGYTF. This chain connects TRBV7-2 to TRBJ1-2. This CDR3 spans 17 amino acids. Looked up from germline, CDR1 is SGHTA and CDR2 is FQGNSA.